This record covers a single T cell receptor (beta chain). This sample stems from a study of blood T cell repertoires in COVID-19. TCRdb's copy holds only in-frame clones and misses some; the assay was immunoSEQ multiplex PCR. This table holds over 120,000 clones, 75% to 85% found once. The trim removed 2 bases at V and 8 bases at J, leaving 8 bases unmatched. The CDR3 spans 15 residues. The germline CDR1 and CDR2 sequences are KGHSH and LQKENI. Sequences were obtained from peripheral blood. The chain has TRBV18 and TRBJ1-2; 10 nucleotides agree with TRBD1. This sequence originates from a man between 60 and 75 years old with active or convalescent COVID-19. CDR3 sequence: CASSPRGTGDGGYTF. The CDR3 nucleotides read TGTGCCAGCTCACCAAGAGGGACAGGGGATGGAGGCTACACCTTC.